This T cell receptor (beta chain) stems from a study of T cell changes during pregnancy in multiple sclerosis. The V end was cut by 1 base, the J end by 4 bases, with 20 bases between. The CDR3 is made up of 17 amino acids. CDR1 and CDR2 from the germline V gene are SGHDN and FVKESK. TCRdb's copy holds only in-frame clones and misses some; the assay was immunoSEQ multiplex PCR. The sample shows about 57,000 clones, 85% to 95% of them seen only once. The receptor was isolated from a female donor with multiple sclerosis, enrolled in a pregnancy study. This sample comprised peripheral blood, obtained after pregnancy. V usage is TRBV14 and J usage is TRBJ2-7, with D maybe TRBD2 (6 bases). This CDR3 reads CASSQGFLRGSLYEQYF. CDR3 coding DNA: TGTGCCAGCAGCCAAGGGTTCCTTCGGGGGAGTTTATACGAGCAGTACTTC.